The clone carrying this T cell receptor (beta chain) was seen a few times. This sample is drawn from a study of T cells after yellow fever vaccination. A single record per CDR3 protein comes from TCRdb applying MiXCR to the 5' RACE reads. The sample includes approximately 300,000 distinct CDR3 sequences, around 11% of them seen just once. Trimming removed 3 bases from V and 3 bases from J, with 11 bases in between. Germline V lookup: CDR1 SGHRS, CDR2 YFSETQ. CDR3 size: 14 residues. J is TRBJ2-3 and V is TRBV5-1, with D possibly matching TRBD2 (6 bases). The source of this sequence is a young man who received the YFV17D yellow fever vaccine. This sample comprised CD4+ T cells sorted from PBMCs, obtained 45 days after the yellow fever booster vaccination. The chain's CDR3 is CASSSGVRTDTQYF. As DNA, the CDR3 is TGCGCCAGCAGCTCGGGGGTCAGGACAGATACGCAGTATTTT.